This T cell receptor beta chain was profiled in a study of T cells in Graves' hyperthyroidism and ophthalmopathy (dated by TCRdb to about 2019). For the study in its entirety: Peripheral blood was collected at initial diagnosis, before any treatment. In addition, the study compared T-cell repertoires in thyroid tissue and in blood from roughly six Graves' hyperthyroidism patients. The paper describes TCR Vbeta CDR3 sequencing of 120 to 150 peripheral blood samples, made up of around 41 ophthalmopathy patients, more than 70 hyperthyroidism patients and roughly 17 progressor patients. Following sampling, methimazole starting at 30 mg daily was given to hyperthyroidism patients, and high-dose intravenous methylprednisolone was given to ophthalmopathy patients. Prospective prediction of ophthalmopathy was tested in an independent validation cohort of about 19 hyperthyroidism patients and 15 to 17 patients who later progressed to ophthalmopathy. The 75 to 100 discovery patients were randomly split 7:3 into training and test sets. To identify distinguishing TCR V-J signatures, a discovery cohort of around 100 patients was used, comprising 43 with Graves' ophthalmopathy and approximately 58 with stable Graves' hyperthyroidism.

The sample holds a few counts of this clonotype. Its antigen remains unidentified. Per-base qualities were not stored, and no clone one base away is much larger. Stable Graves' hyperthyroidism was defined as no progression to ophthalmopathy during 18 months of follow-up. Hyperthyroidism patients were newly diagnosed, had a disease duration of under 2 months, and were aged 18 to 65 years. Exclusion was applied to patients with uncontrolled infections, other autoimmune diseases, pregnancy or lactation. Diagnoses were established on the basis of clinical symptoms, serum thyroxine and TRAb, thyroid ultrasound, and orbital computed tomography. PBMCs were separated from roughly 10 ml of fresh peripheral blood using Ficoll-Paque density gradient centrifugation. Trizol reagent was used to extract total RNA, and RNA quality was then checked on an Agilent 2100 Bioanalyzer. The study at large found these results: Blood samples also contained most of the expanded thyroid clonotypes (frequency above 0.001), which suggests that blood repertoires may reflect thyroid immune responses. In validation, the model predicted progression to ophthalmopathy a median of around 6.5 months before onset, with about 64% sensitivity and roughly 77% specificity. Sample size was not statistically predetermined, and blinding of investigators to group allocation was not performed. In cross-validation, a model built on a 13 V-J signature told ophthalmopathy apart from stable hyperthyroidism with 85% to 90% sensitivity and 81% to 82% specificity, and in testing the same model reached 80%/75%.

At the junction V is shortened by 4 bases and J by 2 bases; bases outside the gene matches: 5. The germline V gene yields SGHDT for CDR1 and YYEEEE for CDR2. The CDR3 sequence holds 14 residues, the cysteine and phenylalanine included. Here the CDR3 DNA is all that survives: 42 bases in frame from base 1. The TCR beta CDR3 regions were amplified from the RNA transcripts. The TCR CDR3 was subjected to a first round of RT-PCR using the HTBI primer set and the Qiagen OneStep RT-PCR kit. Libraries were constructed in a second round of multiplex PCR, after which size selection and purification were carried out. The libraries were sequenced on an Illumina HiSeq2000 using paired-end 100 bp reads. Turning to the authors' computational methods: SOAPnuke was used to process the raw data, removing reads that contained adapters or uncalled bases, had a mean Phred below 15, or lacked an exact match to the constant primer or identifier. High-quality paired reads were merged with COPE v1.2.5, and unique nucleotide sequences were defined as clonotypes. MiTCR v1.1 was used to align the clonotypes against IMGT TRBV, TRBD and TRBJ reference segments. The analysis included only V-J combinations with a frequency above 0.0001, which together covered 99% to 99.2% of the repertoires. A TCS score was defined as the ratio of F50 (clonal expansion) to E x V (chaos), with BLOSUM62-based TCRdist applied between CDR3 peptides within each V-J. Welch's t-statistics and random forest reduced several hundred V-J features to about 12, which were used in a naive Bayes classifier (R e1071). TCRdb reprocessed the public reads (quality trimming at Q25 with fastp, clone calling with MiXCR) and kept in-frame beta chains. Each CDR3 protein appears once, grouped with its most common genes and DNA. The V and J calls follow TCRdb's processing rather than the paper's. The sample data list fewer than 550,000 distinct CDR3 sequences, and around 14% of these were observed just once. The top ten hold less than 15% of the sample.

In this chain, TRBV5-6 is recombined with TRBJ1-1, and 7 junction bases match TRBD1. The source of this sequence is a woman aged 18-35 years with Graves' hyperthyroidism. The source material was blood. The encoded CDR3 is CASSRQGRNTEAFF. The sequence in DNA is TGTGCCAGCAGCCGACAGGGACGTAACACTGAAGCTTTCTTT.